Sequencing of this TCR beta chain was carried out in a study of beta chain features in type 1 diabetes. Whole-study results and caveats: TCRB CDR3 length was moderately but significantly reduced in all four CD4+ subsets of Type 1 diabetes patients. VDJ junctions from patients with type 1 diabetes contained fewer insertions and more deletions.

CDR3 length: 12 residues. V shed 7 bases and J shed 3 bases, with 10 bases lying between them. The germline V gene has CDR1 SGDLS and CDR2 YYNGEE. Worth noting for this clone: The antigen is undetermined.

Every bit of the isolated RNA underwent reverse transcription, so sequencing read expressed TCRB transcripts. The method was immunoSEQ multiplex PCR; TCRdb's version includes in-frame clones alone and lacks a portion of them. Of hundreds of thousands of clones listed, roughly 12% were seen once; the top ten hold around 0.01%. Blood was drawn once from each donor into heparinised tubes. The draws averaged about 120 mL. The authors obtained over 98% purity in all sorted populations. Sequenced sample: naive CD4+ T cells from blood. This receptor was identified in a young woman with type 1 diabetes. The chain employs TRBV9 and TRBJ1-1; D is undetermined. The CDR3 region is CASSGGDTEAFF. As DNA, the CDR3 is TGTGCCAGCTCAGGCGGGGACACTGAAGCTTTCTTT. Full variable domain (remainder filled in from reference TRBV9 and TRBJ1-1): DSGVTQTPKHLITATGQRVTLRCSPRSGDLSVYWYQQSLDQGLQFLIQYYNGEERAKGNILERFSAQQFPDLHSELNLSSLELGDSALYFCASSGGDTEAFFGQGTRLTVV.